What follows are 19 T cell receptor beta chains derived from one specimen sequenced in a study of B cell selection in AIRE deficiency. Clones were read by immunoSEQ multiplex PCR, and TCRdb kept only the in-frame ones, dropping some. The sample includes tens of thousands of clones, approximately 94% of them seen just once. Sorted regulatory T cells were CD4-positive, CD25-high and CD127-low or negative. Sequenced input: Tregs sorted from PBMCs. The receptors here all came from a human donor with AIRE deficiency.

This chain links TRBV2 with TRBJ2-7; D is unclear. Per germline, CDR1 SNHLY and CDR2 FYNNEI. This CDR3 is built from 12 residues. Trimming cost V 1 base and J 2 bases, with 3 bases left between them. The CDR3 nucleotides read TGTGCCAGCAGTGAAGTCCCCTACGAGCAGTACTTC. This encodes CASSEVPYEQYF.

The chain combines TRBV7-9 with TRBJ2-4, with D perhaps matching TRBD1 or TRBD2 (5 bases each). The ends were cut back, 5 bases at V and 8 bases at J, with 16 bases in the middle. The germline gives CDR1 SEHNR, CDR2 FQNEAQ (reference sequence). This CDR3 comprises 14 residues. The CDR3 is CASSLVGPGDIQYF. DNA for the CDR3: TGTGCCAGCAGCCTGGTGGGGCCCGGGGACATTCAGTACTTC.

This clone occurred once. The genes are TRBV6-6 and TRBJ1-1; D is unclear. The CDR3 sequence is 13 residues long. The V gene's germline CDR1 is MNHNY and CDR2 SVGAGI (reference sequence). The V gene lost 3 bases and the J gene lost 7 bases, with 12 bases spanning the gap. The CDR3 protein is CASSYDRRDEAFF. The CDR3 DNA is TGTGCCAGCAGTTATGACCGACGGGATGAAGCTTTCTTT.

V usage is TRBV5-4 and J usage is TRBJ1-1; D is unclear. The CDR3 runs to 13 residues. Germline lookup yields CDR1 SGHNT and CDR2 YYREEE (reference sequence). V lost 4 bases to trimming and J lost 3 bases, with 10 bases between them. The CDR3 region is CASSPTLDTEAFF. CDR3 nucleotides: TGTGCCAGCAGCCCTACCTTGGACACTGAAGCTTTCTTT.

The chain is built from TRBV6-5 and TRBJ1-6; perhaps TRBD1 as D (5 bases). With 2 bases removed from V and 7 bases from J, the gap between germline ends came to 9 bases. The CDR3 totals 14 residues. CDR1 and CDR2 from the germline V gene are MNHEY and SVGAGI. CDR3 residues: CASSYHQGNSPLHF. The DNA of the CDR3 is TGTGCCAGCAGTTACCATCAGGGAAATTCACCCCTCCACTTT.

The chain recombines TRBV6-1 with TRBJ2-7; a weak D match, TRBD2 (5 bases). The germline V gene encodes CDR1 MNHNS and CDR2 SASEGT. Trimming left V 2 bases short and J 2 bases short, with 16 bases between. This CDR3 contains 16 residues. The CDR3, as DNA: TGTGCCAGCAGTGAACATGAGGGAGTTGCTACCTACGAGCAGTACTTC. Its protein product is CASSEHEGVATYEQYF.

This chain links TRBV5-1 with TRBJ2-3; D is perhaps TRBD1 (6 bases). V lost 5 bases and J 3 bases, leaving 10 bases between the germline ends. CDR3 size: 13 residues. The V gene's germline CDR1 is SGHRS and CDR2 YFSETQ. CDR3 residues: CASRDRGTDTQYF. In nucleotides, the CDR3 is TGCGCCAGCAGGGACAGAGGAACAGATACGCAGTATTTT. The variable domain in full, with the rest retrieved from reference TRBV5-1 and TRBJ2-3, is KAGVTQTPRYLIKTRGQQVTLSCSPISGHRSVSWYQQTPGQGLQFLFEYFSETQRNKGNFPGRFSGRQFSNSRSEMNVSTLELGDSALYLCASRDRGTDTQYFGPGTRLTVL.

The chain has TRBV19 and TRBJ2-7; 11 positions agree with TRBD2. This CDR3 has 14 residues. Trimming at V came to 9 bases and at J to 6 bases, leaving 10 bases not matched to a gene. Germline CDR1 is LNHDA and CDR2 is SQIVND (reference sequence). In DNA form, the CDR3 reads TGTGCCAGCCAATACCTAGCGGGAGGAGGCGAGCAGTACTTC. Translated, it gives CASQYLAGGGEQYF.

The chain links TRBV19 to TRBJ2-7; 7 bases are shared with TRBD1. Unmatched junction bases numbered 0, after V lost 4 bases and J lost 0 bases. This CDR3 is 13 amino acids long. Germline V gene lookup returns CDR1 LNHDA and CDR2 SQIVND (reference sequence). The CDR3 bases are TGTGCCAGTAGTAACAGGGGCTCCTACGAGCAGTACTTC. Translation: CASSNRGSYEQYF.

The CDR3 bases are TGTGCCAGCAGTCTTGAGACTGGAAACACCATATATTTT. It specifies CASSLETGNTIYF. The chain recombines TRBV28 with TRBJ1-3; D is ambiguous. This CDR3 region has 13 residues. The V gene lost 5 bases and the J gene lost 2 bases, with 7 bases spanning the gap. The V gene's germline CDR1 is MDHEN and CDR2 SYDVKM.

This chain joins TRBV15 and TRBJ2-1; D perhaps matches TRBD2 (5 bases). V was clipped by 8 bases and J by 3 bases, with 11 bases between them. The germline CDR1 and CDR2 sequences are LNHNV and YYDKDF (reference sequence). The CDR3 sequence is 13 residues long. The CDR3, as DNA: TGTGCCACCTCTCCCGGGATCTACAATGAGCAGTTCTTC. This translates into CATSPGIYNEQFF.

The chain carries TRBV15 and TRBJ2-3, with 8 bases matching TRBD2. Germline assignment: CDR1 LNHNV and CDR2 YYDKDF (reference sequence). This CDR3 has 15 amino acids. V trimming: 1 base; J trimming: 6 bases; junction bases outside the gene matches: 6. The DNA for the CDR3 is TGTGCCACCAGCAGAGCGGGAGGGCGATGGGATACGCAGTATTTT. Translating it yields CATSRAGGRWDTQYF.

The chain employs TRBV30 and TRBJ1-5; D gene uncertain. The CDR3 runs 13 residues. V was shortened by 4 bases and J by 0 bases, with 7 bases between the two germline ends. CDR1 and CDR2 from the germline V gene are GTSNPN and SVGIG (reference sequence). The CDR3 loop is CAWNGNSNQPQHF. The CDR3 DNA reads as TGTGCCTGGAATGGGAATAGCAATCAGCCCCAGCATTTT.

This chain uses TRBV6-1 with TRBJ1-4; the match to TRBD1 covers 9 bases. Germline V gives CDR1 MNHNS, CDR2 SASEGT. The V segment lost 3 bases and the J segment 11 bases; nucleotides outside the gene matches: 7. The CDR3 totals 14 residues. CDR3 loop: CASSDGTGTGKLFF. CDR3 bases: TGTGCCAGCAGTGACGGGACAGGGACCGGTAAACTGTTTTTT.

CDR3 DNA sequence: TGTGCCAGCAGTGGGTCAGGGAGGGCTTCGGGGGCCAACGTCCTGACTTTC. It is translated as CASSGSGRASGANVLTF. This chain joins TRBV6-1 and TRBJ2-6, with TRBD2 matching over 7 bases. Germline V gene lookup returns CDR1 MNHNS and CDR2 SASEGT. This CDR3 is built from 17 residues. J was trimmed by 4 bases and V by 4 bases; bases with no gene match: 10.

The V gene is TRBV7-9, the J gene TRBJ2-1; TRBD2 aligns across 7 bases. Germline trimming cut 1 base from V and 4 bases from J; bases unmatched to any gene: 4. The germline V gene encodes CDR1 SEHNR and CDR2 FQNEAQ (reference sequence). This CDR3 is built from 15 residues. DNA of the CDR3: TGTGCCAGCAGCTTAGGGGCTAGCGGATACAATGAGCAGTTCTTC. It yields the protein CASSLGASGYNEQFF.

The V and J genes are TRBV10-1 and TRBJ2-2; a weak D match, TRBD2 (5 bases). V lost 2 bases and J 5 bases, leaving 12 bases between the germline ends. The CDR3 is 15 residues long. The V gene's germline CDR1 is WNHNN and CDR2 SYGVQD (reference sequence). CDR3 coding DNA: TGCGCCAGCAGTGAGGTCGGGTCGGGGACCGGGGAGCTGTTTTTT. As protein: CASSEVGSGTGELFF.

V usage is TRBV28 and J usage is TRBJ1-2; the match to TRBD1 covers 11 bases. CDR3 length: 17 residues. The germline V gene has CDR1 MDHEN and CDR2 SYDVKM. V was clipped by 6 bases and J by 8 bases; unmatched bases: 17. The CDR3 nucleotides are TGTGCCAGCAGAACGGACAGGGGGCGGGAGTCCGAGAGGGGCTACACCTTC. Its protein product is CASRTDRGRESERGYTF.

J is TRBJ2-6 and V is TRBV6-5; D uncertain. Germline assignment: CDR1 MNHEY and CDR2 SVGAGI. The CDR3 extends over 13 amino acids. Between the trimmed V and J ends, which lost 7 bases and 4 bases, there was a span of 8 bases. The CDR3 spells CASNPSGANVLTF. CDR3 sequence (DNA): TGTGCCAGCAATCCGTCCGGGGCCAACGTCCTGACTTTC.